This paragraph reports one TCR beta chain. These data originate in a study of OX40 agonist ivuxolimab in advanced cancers. The V gene's germline CDR1 is MNHEY and CDR2 SVGAGI. The CDR3 contains 15 residues. V was clipped by 2 bases and J by 7 bases; unmatched bases: 9. Clones were sequenced by immunoSEQ multiplex PCR, and TCRdb holds only the in-frame ones, with some missing. The sample shows about 68,000 clones, around 89% of them seen only once. The TCR originated in an adult with an advanced solid tumor such as melanoma, head and neck, liver or kidney cancer. V gene TRBV6-5 combines with J gene TRBJ2-5; 8 bases match TRBD2. Sequencing used CD4+ or CD8+ T cells sorted from blood, obtained in a trial of the OX40 agonist ivuxolimab. The CDR3: CASSYVRGGQGTQYF. The CDR3 coding sequence is TGTGCCAGCAGTTACGTTCGGGGGGGTCAGGGGACCCAGTACTTC.